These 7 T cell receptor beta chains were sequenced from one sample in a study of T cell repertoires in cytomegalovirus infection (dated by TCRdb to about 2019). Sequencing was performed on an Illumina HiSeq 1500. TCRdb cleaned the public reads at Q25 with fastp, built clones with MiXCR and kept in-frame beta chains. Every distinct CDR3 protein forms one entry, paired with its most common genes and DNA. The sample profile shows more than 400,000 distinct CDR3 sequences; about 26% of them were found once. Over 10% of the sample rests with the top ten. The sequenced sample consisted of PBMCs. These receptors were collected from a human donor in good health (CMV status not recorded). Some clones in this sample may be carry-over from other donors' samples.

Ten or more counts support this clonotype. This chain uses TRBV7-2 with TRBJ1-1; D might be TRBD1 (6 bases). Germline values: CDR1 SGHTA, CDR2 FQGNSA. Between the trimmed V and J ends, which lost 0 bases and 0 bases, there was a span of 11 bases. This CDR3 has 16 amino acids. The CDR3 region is CASSLARGGMNTEAFF. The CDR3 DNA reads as TGTGCCAGCAGCTTAGCGCGCGGGGGCATGAACACTGAAGCTTTCTTT. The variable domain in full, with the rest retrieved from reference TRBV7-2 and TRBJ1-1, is GAGVSQSPSNKVTEKGKDVELRCDPISGHTALYWYRQSLGQGLEFLIYFQGNSAPDKSGLPSDRFSAERTGGSVSTLTIQRTQQEDSAVYLCASSLARGGMNTEAFFGQGTRLTVV.

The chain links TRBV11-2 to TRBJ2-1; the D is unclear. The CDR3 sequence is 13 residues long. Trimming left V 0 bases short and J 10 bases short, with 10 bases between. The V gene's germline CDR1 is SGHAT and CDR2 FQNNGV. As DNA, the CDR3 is TGTGCCAGCAGCTTAGATTGGCTCGCGGAGCAGTTCTTC. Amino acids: CASSLDWLAEQFF.

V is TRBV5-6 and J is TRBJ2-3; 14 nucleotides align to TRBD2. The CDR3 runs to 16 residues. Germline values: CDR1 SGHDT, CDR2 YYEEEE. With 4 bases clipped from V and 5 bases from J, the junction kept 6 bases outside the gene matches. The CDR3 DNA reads TGTGCCAGCAGCAGGGGACTAGCGGGAGTGAGAGATACGCAGTATTTT. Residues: CASSRGLAGVRDTQYF. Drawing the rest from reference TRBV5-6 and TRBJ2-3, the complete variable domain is DAGVTQSPTHLIKTRGQQVTLRCSPKSGHDTVSWYQQALGQGPQFIFQYYEEEERQRGNFPDRFSGHQFPNYSSELNVNALLLGDSALYLCASSRGLAGVRDTQYFGPGTRLTVL.

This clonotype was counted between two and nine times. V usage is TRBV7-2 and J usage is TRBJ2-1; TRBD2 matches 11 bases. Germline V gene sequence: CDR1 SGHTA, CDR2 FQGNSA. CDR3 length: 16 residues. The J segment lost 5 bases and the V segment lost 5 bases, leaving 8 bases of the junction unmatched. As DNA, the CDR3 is TGTGCCAGCAGCCTCGAACTAGCGGGAGCTCACAATGAGCAGTTCTTC. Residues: CASSLELAGAHNEQFF.

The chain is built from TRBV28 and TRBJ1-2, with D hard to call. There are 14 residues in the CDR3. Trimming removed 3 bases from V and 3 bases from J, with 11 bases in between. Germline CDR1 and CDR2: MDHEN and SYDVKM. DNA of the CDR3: TGTGCCAGCAGTTTGGCAGGCGATGACTATGGCTACACCTTC. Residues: CASSLAGDDYGYTF.

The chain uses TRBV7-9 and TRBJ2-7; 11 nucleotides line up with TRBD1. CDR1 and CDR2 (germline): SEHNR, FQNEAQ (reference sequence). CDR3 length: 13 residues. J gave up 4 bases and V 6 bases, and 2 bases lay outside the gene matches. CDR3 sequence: CASRGTGGYEQYF. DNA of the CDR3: TGTGCCAGCAGAGGGACAGGGGGGTACGAGCAGTACTTC.

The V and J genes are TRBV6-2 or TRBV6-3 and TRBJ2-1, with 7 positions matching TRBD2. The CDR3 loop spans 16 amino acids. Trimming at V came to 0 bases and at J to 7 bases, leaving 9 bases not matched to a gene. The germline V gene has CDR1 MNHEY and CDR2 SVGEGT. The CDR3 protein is CASSYSPISRGNEQFF. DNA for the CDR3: TGTGCCAGCAGTTACTCCCCTATTTCGCGGGGGAATGAGCAGTTCTTC.